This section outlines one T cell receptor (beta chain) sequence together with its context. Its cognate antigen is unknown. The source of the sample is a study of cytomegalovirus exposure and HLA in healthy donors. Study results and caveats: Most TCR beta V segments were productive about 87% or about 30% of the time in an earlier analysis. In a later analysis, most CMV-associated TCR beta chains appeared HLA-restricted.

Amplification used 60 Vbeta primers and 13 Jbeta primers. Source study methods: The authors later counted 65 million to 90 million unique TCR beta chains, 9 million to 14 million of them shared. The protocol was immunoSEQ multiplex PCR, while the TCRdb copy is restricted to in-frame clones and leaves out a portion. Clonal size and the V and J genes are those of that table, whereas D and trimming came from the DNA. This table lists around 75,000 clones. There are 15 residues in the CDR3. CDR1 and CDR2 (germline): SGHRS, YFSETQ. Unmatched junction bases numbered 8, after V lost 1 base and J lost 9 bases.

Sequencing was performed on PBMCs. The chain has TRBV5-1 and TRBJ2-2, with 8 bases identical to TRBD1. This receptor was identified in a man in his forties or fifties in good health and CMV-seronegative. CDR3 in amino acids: CASSLTPGQGRELFF. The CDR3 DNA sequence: TGCGCCAGCAGCTTGACCCCCGGACAGGGCCGGGAGCTGTTTTTT.